This TCR beta chain was obtained from a study of cytomegalovirus exposure and HLA in healthy donors. Findings and caveats of the study: Reportedly, cytomegalovirus status was diagnosed with high sensitivity and specificity.

Trimming pared 5 bases from V and 7 bases from J, leaving 14 bases between. Germline CDR1 reads SEHNR; CDR2 reads FQNEAQ (reference sequence). This CDR3 is 14 amino acids long. For this clone: As yet, its antigen is unknown.

The PCR had 60 Vbeta and 13 Jbeta primers. Assay: immunoSEQ multiplex PCR; the TCRdb copy retains only in-frame clones and omits some. The sample gives 150,000 to 200,000 clones, roughly 80% of which show up once; 7.5% to 9.5% is in the top ten. The TCR sequence derives from a male donor in good health and CMV-seropositive. The specimen was PBMCs. The chain recombines TRBV7-9 with TRBJ2-2, with D possibly matching TRBD1 (6 bases). Here the CDR3 DNA reads TGTGCCAGCAGCCACAGGGAAGATAACGGGGAGCTGTTTTTT. Amino acid sequence: CASSHREDNGELFF.